The 7 T cell receptor beta chains below were found in one sample sequenced in a study of identical twins. MiXCR, run by TCRdb on the 5' RACE reads, gives a single entry per CDR3 protein. The sample contains around 690,000 distinct CDR3 sequences, less than 25% of which appear only once. The same specimen was also included in a second study, on T cells expressing NK-cell markers.

Sequenced material: PBMCs. The source of these receptors is a woman in her late teens or twenties in good health.

This clonotype was seen a few times. V and J are TRBV20-1 and TRBJ1-2, with D unresolved. Between the trimmed V and J ends, which lost 1 base and 3 bases, there was a span of 12 bases. Germline V gene sequence: CDR1 DFQATT, CDR2 SNEGSKA (reference sequence). The CDR3 contains 14 residues. In nucleotides, the CDR3 is TGCAGTGCTAGAGGGCGCCGAGGCCACTATGGCTACACCTTC. The encoded protein is CSARGRRGHYGYTF.

The genes are TRBV10-3 and TRBJ2-1, with a tentative D call TRBD1 (7 bases). This CDR3 region has 14 residues. Trimming shortened V by 3 bases and J by 4 bases, and 10 bases separated the two germline ends. Per the germline V gene, CDR1 is ENHRY and CDR2 is SYGVKD. CDR3 coding DNA: TGTGCCATCAGTGACAGGGGGGTTTACAATGAGCAGTTCTTC. Its protein is CAISDRGVYNEQFF.

This clonotype was seen repeatedly, ten times or more. The V gene is TRBV30, the J gene TRBJ1-2; 9 bases align to TRBD1. Germline V gene data show CDR1 as GTSNPN and CDR2 as SVGIG (reference sequence). The CDR3 loop spans 13 amino acids. Trimming took 0 bases from V and 8 from J; bases not matched to a gene: 4. CDR3 nucleotides: TGTGCCTGGAGTGTTGGCACAGGGGGCGGCTACACCTTC. Its translation: CAWSVGTGGGYTF. Supplemented by reference TRBV30 and TRBJ1-2, the full variable domain reads SQTIHQWPATLVQPVGSPLSLECTVEGTSNPNLYWYRQAAGRGLQLLFYSVGIGQISSEVPQNLSASRPQDRQFILSSKKLLLSDSGFYLCAWSVGTGGGYTFGSGTRLTVV.

This chain uses TRBV12-3 or TRBV12-4 with TRBJ1-5; unclear D gene. The CDR3 runs 14 residues. Trimming removed 5 bases at V and 0 bases at J, with 8 bases between. CDR3: CASSRTDSNQPQHF. The DNA of the CDR3 is TGTGCCAGCAGTCGCACAGATAGCAATCAGCCCCAGCATTTT.

There are a few counts of this clonotype. The rearrangement joins TRBV6-5 to TRBJ2-7; perhaps TRBD2 as D (5 bases). V was cut by 0 bases and J by 3 bases, with 9 bases left in between. Looked up from germline, CDR1 is MNHEY and CDR2 is SVGAGI. The CDR3 runs to 14 residues. The CDR3 is CASSYSTLGYEQYF. The CDR3 bases are TGTGCCAGCAGTTACTCGACACTAGGCTACGAGCAGTACTTC.

This clonotype was seen a few times. V is TRBV14 and J is TRBJ2-1; 7 bases are a match to TRBD2. The CDR3 extends over 16 amino acids. The V segment lost 3 bases and the J segment 0 bases; nucleotides outside the gene matches: 5. Germline CDR1 reads SGHDN; CDR2 reads FVKESK. CDR3 residues: CASSHSRGVSYNEQFF. CDR3 coding DNA: TGTGCCAGCAGCCACAGTCGGGGGGTCTCCTACAATGAGCAGTTCTTC.

This clonotype was detected ten times or more. This chain's CDR3 is CATSDRVNPDTQYF. CDR3 nucleotides: TGTGCCACTTCGGACAGGGTTAACCCAGATACGCAGTATTTT. The chain couples TRBV7-9 to TRBJ2-3, with TRBD1 identical over 8 bases. From germline, CDR1 is SEHNR and CDR2 FQNEAQ (reference sequence). The CDR3 is 14 amino acids. The J segment lost 4 bases and the V segment lost 10 bases, leaving 10 bases of the junction unmatched.